This TCR beta chain was sequenced in a study of blood T cell repertoires in COVID-19. TCRdb keeps only in-frame clones here, not all; method: immunoSEQ multiplex PCR. The sample contains approximately 150,000 clones, 75% to 90% of which appear only once. Germline V gives CDR1 SGHNT, CDR2 YENEEA. V was cut by 7 bases and J by 7 bases, with 16 bases left in between. This CDR3 is built from 14 residues. The source is a man between 65 and 80 years old who had been exposed to COVID-19. Sequenced material: PBMCs or T cells enriched from blood (not recorded which). This chain links TRBV11-3 with TRBJ1-4; unclear D gene. CDR3 nucleotide sequence: TGTGCCAGCACCATTTCCCGCAGTTGTGAAAAACTGTTTTTT. It specifies CASTISRSCEKLFF. The full variable domain, in which reference TRBV11-3 and TRBJ1-4 provide the parts outside the CDR3, is EAGVVQSPRYKIIEKKQPVAFWCNPISGHNTLYWYLQNLGQGPELLIRYENEEAVDDSQLPKDRFSAERLKGVDSTLKIQPAELGDSAVYLCASTISRSCEKLFFGSGTQLSVL.